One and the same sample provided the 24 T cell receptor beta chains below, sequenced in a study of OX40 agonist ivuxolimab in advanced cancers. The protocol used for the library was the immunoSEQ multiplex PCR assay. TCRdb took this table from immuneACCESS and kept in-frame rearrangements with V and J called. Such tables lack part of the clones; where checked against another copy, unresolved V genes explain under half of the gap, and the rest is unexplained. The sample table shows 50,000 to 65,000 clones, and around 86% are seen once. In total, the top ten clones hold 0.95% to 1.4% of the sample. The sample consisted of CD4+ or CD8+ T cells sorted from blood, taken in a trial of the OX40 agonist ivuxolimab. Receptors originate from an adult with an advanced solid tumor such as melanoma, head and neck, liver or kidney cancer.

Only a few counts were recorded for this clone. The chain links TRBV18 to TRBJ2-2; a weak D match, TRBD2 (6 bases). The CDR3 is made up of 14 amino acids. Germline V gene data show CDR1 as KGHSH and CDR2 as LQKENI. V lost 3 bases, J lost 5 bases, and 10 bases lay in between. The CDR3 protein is CASSPTSGTGELFF. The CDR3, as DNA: TGTGCCAGCTCACCCACCAGCGGGACCGGGGAGCTGTTTTTT.

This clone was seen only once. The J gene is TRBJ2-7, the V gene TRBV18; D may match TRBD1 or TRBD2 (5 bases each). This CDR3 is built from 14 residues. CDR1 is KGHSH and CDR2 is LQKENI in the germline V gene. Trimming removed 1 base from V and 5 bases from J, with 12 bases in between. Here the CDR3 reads CASSPLGGLNEQYF. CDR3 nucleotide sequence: TGTGCCAGCTCACCACTTGGGGGTTTAAACGAGCAGTACTTC.

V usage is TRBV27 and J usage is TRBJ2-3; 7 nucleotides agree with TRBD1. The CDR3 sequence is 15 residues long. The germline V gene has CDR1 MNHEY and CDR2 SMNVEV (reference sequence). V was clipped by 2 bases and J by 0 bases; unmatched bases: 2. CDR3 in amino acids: CASSLRGQSTDTQYF. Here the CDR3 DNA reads TGTGCCAGCAGTTTAAGGGGACAGAGCACAGATACGCAGTATTTT.

CDR3 DNA: TGTGCCAGCAGTGATAAGACAGGATATGGCTACACCTTC. Translation gives CASSDKTGYGYTF. This sequence joins TRBV25-1 and TRBJ1-2, with D maybe TRBD1 (6 bases). With 3 bases removed from V and 5 bases from J, the gap between germline ends came to 10 bases. Per the germline V gene, CDR1 is MGHDK and CDR2 is SYGVNS. The CDR3 loop spans 13 amino acids.

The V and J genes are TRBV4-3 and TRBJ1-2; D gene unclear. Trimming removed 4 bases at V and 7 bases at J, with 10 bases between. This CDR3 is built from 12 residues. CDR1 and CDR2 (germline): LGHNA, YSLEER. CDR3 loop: CASSPGKGGYTF. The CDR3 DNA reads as TGCGCCAGCAGCCCGGGAAAAGGTGGCTACACCTTC.

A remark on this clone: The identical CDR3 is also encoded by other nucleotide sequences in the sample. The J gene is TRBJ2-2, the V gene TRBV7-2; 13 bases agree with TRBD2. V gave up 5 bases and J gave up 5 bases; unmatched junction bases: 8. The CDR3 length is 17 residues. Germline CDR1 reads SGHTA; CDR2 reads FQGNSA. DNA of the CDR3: TGTGCCAGCAGCCTCTACCTACTAGCGGGAGGGACCGGGGAGCTGTTTTTT. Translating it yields CASSLYLLAGGTGELFF.

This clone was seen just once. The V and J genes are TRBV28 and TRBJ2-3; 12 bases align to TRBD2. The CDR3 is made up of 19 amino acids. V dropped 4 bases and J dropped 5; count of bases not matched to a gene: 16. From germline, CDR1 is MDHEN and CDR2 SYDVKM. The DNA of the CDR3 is TGTGCCAGCAGTTCTTCCGCTAGCGGGAGGGCCTGGGTGATAGATACGCAGTATTTT. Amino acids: CASSSSASGRAWVIDTQYF.

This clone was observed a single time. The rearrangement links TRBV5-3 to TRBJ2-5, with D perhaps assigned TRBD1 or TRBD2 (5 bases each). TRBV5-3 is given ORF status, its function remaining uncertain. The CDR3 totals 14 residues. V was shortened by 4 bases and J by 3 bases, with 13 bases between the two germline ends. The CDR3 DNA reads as TGTGCCAGAAGCAATGGGACGCGAAAAGAGACCCAGTACTTC. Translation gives CARSNGTRKETQYF.

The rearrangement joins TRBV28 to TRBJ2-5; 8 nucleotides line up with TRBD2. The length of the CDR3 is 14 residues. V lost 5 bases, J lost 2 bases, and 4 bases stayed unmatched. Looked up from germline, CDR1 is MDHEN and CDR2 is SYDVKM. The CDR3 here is CASSAAGGQETQYF. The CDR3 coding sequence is TGTGCCAGCAGTGCGGCGGGAGGACAAGAGACCCAGTACTTC.

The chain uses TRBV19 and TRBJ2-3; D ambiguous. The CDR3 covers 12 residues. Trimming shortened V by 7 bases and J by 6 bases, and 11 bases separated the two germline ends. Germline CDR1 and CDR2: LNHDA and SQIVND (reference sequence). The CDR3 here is CASTGLGDTQYF. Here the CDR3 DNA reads TGTGCCAGTACTGGCCTGGGGGATACGCAGTATTTT.

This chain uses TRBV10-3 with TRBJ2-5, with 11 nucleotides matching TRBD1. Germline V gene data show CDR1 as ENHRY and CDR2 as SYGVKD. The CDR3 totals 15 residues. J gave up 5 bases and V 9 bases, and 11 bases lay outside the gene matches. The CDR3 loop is CAMARTGGGRETQYF. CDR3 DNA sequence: TGTGCCATGGCCCGGACAGGGGGCGGTCGGGAGACCCAGTACTTC.

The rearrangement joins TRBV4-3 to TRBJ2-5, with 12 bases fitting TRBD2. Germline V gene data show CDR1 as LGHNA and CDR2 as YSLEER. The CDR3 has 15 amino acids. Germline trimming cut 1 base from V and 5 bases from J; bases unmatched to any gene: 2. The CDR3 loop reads CASSQGLAGAETQYF. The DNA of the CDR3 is TGCGCCAGCAGCCAAGGACTAGCGGGAGCGGAGACCCAGTACTTC.

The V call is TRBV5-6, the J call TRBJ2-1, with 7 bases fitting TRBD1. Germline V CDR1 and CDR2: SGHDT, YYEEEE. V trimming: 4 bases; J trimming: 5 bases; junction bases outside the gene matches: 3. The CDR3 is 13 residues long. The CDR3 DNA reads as TGTGCCAGCAGCCGAGACAGGGACAATGAGCAGTTCTTC. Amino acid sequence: CASSRDRDNEQFF.

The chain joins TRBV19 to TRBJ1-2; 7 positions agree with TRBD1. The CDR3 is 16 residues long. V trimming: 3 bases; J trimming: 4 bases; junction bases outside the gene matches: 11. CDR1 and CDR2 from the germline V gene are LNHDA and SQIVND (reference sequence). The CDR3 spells CASSIRKTGRSYGYTF. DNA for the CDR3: TGTGCCAGTAGTATTCGAAAGACAGGGAGAAGCTATGGCTACACCTTC.

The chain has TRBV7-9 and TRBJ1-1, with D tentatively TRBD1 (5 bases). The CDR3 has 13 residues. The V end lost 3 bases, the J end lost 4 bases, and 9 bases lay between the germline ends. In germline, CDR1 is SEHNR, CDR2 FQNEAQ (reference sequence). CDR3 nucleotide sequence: TGTGCCAGCAGCTTGGCGACAGTCACTGAAGCTTTCTTT. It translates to CASSLATVTEAFF.

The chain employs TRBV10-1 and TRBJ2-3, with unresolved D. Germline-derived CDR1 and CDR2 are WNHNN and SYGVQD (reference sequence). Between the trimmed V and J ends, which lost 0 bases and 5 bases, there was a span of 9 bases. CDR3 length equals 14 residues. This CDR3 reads CASSESNGLDTQYF. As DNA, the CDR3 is TGCGCCAGCAGTGAGTCGAACGGGTTAGATACGCAGTATTTT.

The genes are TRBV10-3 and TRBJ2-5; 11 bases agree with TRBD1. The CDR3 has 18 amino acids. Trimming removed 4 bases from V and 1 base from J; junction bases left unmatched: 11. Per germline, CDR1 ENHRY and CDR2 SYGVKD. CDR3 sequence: CAISALPPGTGGQETQYF. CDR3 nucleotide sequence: TGTGCCATCAGTGCACTACCACCCGGGACAGGGGGCCAAGAGACCCAGTACTTC.

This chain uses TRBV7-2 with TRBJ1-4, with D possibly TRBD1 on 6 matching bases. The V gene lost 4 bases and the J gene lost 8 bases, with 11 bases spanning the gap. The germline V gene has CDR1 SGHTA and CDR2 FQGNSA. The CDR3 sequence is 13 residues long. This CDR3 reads CASSSPGAEKLFF. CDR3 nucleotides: TGTGCCAGCAGCTCTCCGGGGGCGGAAAAACTGTTTTTT.

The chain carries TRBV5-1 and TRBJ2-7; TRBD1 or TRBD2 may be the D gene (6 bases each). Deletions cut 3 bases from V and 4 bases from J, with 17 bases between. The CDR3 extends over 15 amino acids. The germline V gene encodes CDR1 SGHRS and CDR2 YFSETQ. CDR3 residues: CASSSLQGLHYEQYF. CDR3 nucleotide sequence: TGCGCCAGCAGCTCTTTACAGGGACTCCATTACGAGCAGTACTTC.

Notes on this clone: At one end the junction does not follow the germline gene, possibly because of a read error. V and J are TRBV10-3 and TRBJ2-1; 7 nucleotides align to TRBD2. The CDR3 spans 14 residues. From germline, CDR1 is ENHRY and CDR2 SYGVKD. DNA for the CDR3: TGTGCCACCAGTGAGGACCCCTCTTGGACTAGGCTACTCTTC. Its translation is CATSEDPSWTRLLF.

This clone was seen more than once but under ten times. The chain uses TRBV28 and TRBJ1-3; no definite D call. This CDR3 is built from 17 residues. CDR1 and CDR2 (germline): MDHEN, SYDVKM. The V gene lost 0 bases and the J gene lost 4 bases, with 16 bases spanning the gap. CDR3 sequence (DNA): TGTGCCAGCAGTTTATGGAAGACACCCCTGCTCGGAAACACCATATATTTT. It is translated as CASSLWKTPLLGNTIYF.

The CDR3 sequence is CASSQEVRTDYEQYF. For the CDR3, the DNA is TGCGCCAGCAGCCAAGAGGTCCGGACAGACTACGAGCAGTACTTC. This chain links TRBV4-1 with TRBJ2-7, with D perhaps matching TRBD1 (6 bases). The CDR3 length is 15 residues. CDR1 MGHRA and CDR2 YSYEKL come from the germline V gene. The V and J ends lost 0 bases and 3 bases respectively, with 12 bases between them.

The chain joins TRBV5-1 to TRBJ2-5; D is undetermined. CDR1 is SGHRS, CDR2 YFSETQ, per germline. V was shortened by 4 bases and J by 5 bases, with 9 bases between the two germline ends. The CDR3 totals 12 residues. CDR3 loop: CASSDFSETQYF. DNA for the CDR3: TGCGCCAGCAGCGATTTCTCCGAGACCCAGTACTTC. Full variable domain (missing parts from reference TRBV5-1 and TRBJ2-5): KAGVTQTPRYLIKTRGQQVTLSCSPISGHRSVSWYQQTPGQGLQFLFEYFSETQRNKGNFPGRFSGRQFSNSRSEMNVSTLELGDSALYLCASSDFSETQYFGPGTRLLVL.

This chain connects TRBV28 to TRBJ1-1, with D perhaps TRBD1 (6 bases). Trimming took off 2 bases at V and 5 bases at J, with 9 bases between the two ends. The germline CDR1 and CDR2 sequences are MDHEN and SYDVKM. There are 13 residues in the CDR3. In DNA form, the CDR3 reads TGTGCCAGCAGTTTACAGGGGTATACTGAAGCTTTCTTT. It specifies CASSLQGYTEAFF.